Listed below are T cell receptor beta chains from one sample, sequenced in a study of CD8+ T cells in alopecia areata. Profiled with immunoSEQ multiplex PCR; TCRdb holds only in-frame clones, not every one. The sample has some 170,000 clones, about 55% seen once. The input for sequencing was CD8+ T cells sorted from blood, taken at week 24, from a patient treated with tofacitinib. The receptors were sampled from a human donor with alopecia areata. Both conserved end residues are part of each CDR3. A D gene is named only where the DNA matches it firmly. The listing skips clone size in some rows; elsewhere it reads once, few, many or a size class.

TRBD2	TRBV18	.	TRBJ2-3	CASSPGSRETGTSGGSTDTQYF	TGTGCCAGCTCACCAGGATCCCGCGAAACCGGGACTAGCGGGGGTAGCACAGATACGCAGTATTTT
.	TRBV7-9	.	TRBJ2-5	CASSDFRAQETQYF	TGTGCCAGCAGCGATTTCCGGGCCCAAGAGACCCAGTACTTC
TRBD1	TRBV30	once	TRBJ2-7	CAWSPGDRAYEQYF	TGTGCCTGGAGTCCCGGGGACAGAGCCTACGAGCAGTACTTC
TRBD1	TRBV11-3	.	TRBJ1-1	CASSPRTGPGTEAFF	TGTGCCAGCAGCCCGCGGACAGGGCCCGGCACTGAAGCTTTCTTT
TRBD1	TRBV5-6	.	TRBJ2-5	CASSADREETQYF	TGTGCCAGCAGCGCGGACAGGGAAGAGACCCAGTACTTC
TRBD1	TRBV5-1	.	TRBJ2-5	CASSQPPGTAQGAQYF	TGCGCCAGCAGCCAACCCCCGGGGACAGCCCAAGGGGCCCAGTACTTC
.	TRBV5-1	.	TRBJ2-7	CASSLADGSSSYEQYF	TGCGCCAGCAGCTTGGCGGACGGTTCCAGCTCCTACGAGCAGTACTTC
.	TRBV30	.	TRBJ2-7	CAWSAGAEQYF	TGTGCCTGGAGTGCAGGGGCCGAGCAGTACTTC
.	TRBV4-3	.	TRBJ2-1	CASSQDPRAPNNEQFF	TGCGCCAGCAGCCAAGATCCGAGGGCTCCCAACAATGAGCAGTTCTTC
TRBD1	TRBV27	.	TRBJ1-1	CASSPDRDTEAFF	TGTGCCAGCAGTCCGGACAGGGACACTGAAGCTTTCTTT
.	TRBV25-1	.	TRBJ2-5	CATGEGEIETQYF	TGTGCCACCGGGGAGGGGGAAATCGAGACCCAGTACTTC
.	TRBV15	.	TRBJ2-3	CATSSRITDTQYF	TGTGCCACCAGCAGTAGAATCACAGATACGCAGTATTTT
TRBD1	TRBV29-1	.	TRBJ2-7	CNVETGGYTYEQYF	TGCAACGTGGAAACAGGGGGCTATACCTACGAGCAGTACTTC
TRBD1	TRBV29-1	.	TRBJ2-2	CSVSRDSHTGELFF	TGCAGCGTCTCCCGGGACAGTCACACCGGGGAGCTGTTTTTT
TRBD2	TRBV4-1	.	TRBJ2-1	CASSQDGAGSYNEQFF	TGCGCCAGCAGCCAAGACGGAGCGGGGTCATACAATGAGCAGTTCTTC
TRBD1	TRBV27	.	TRBJ2-3	CASKGDRLRTDTQYF	TGTGCCAGCAAGGGGGACAGACTTAGGACAGATACGCAGTATTTT
.	TRBV13	.	TRBJ2-7	CASSADGKTYEQYF	TGTGCCAGCAGCGCGGACGGGAAAACCTACGAGCAGTACTTC
.	TRBV19	few	TRBJ2-1	CASSIRGGNSYNEQFF	TGTGCCAGTAGTATACGAGGGGGTAACTCCTACAATGAGCAGTTCTTC
.	TRBV29-1	.	TRBJ2-1	CSVDKGYNEQFF	TGCAGCGTTGATAAGGGGTACAATGAGCAGTTCTTC
TRBD1	TRBV4-3	.	TRBJ2-1	CASSQAVAGTGGNEQFF	TGCGCCAGCAGCCAAGCCGTGGCCGGGACAGGGGGCAATGAGCAGTTCTTC
.	TRBV4-3	once	TRBJ1-1	CASSRDRLNTEAFF	TGCGCCAGCAGCCGAGACAGACTGAACACTGAAGCTTTCTTT
TRBD1	TRBV7-3	.	TRBJ1-1	CASSPSSTGVHTEAFF	TGTGCCAGCAGCCCATCTTCGACAGGGGTGCACACTGAAGCTTTCTTT
.	TRBV12-5	.	TRBJ1-5	CASGAGQPQHF	TGTGCTAGTGGTGCAGGTCAGCCCCAGCATTTT
TRBD2	TRBV30	.	TRBJ2-1	CAWSVGGGPYNEQFF	TGTGCCTGGAGTGTGGGCGGGGGACCCTACAATGAGCAGTTCTTC
TRBD1	TRBV19	few	TRBJ2-7	CASSDRGRGEQYF	TGTGCCAGTAGTGACAGGGGCCGAGGCGAGCAGTACTTC
TRBD1	TRBV4-1	.	TRBJ1-2	CASSQVTQGRAGYTF	TGCGCCAGCAGCCAAGTAACACAGGGGCGCGCTGGCTACACCTTC
.	TRBV10-1	.	TRBJ1-1	CASSDRDGEAFF	TGCGCCAGCAGTGACCGAGACGGTGAAGCTTTCTTT
.	TRBV25-1	.	TRBJ2-5	CASSEYWGQETQYF	TGTGCCAGCAGTGAATATTGGGGGCAAGAGACCCAGTACTTC
.	TRBV30	once	TRBJ1-1	CAWSVGGGEAFF	TGTGCCTGGAGTGTAGGGGGAGGTGAAGCTTTCTTT
.	TRBV13	.	TRBJ2-7	CASSLSDGASYEQYF	TGTGCCAGCAGTCTCTCGGACGGAGCTTCGTACGAGCAGTACTTC
.	TRBV11-2	.	TRBJ2-1	CASSLWVRDEQFF	TGTGCCAGCAGCTTATGGGTACGCGATGAGCAGTTCTTC
.	TRBV4-3	.	TRBJ2-5	CASSGTRAETQYF	TGCGCCAGCAGCGGGACTCGAGCGGAGACCCAGTACTTC
.	TRBV27	.	TRBJ1-4	CASSPRTTNEKLFF	TGTGCCAGCAGTCCGAGAACAACTAATGAAAAACTGTTTTTT
.	TRBV19	.	TRBJ2-2	CASSIALKVRGTGELFF	TGTGCCAGTAGTATAGCCCTGAAGGTCCGTGGCACCGGGGAGCTGTTTTTT
.	TRBV30	.	TRBJ1-1	CAWSAGRVGTEAFF	TGTGCCTGGAGCGCCGGGCGGGTGGGCACTGAAGCTTTCTTT
.	TRBV6-5	.	TRBJ2-2	CASSLFGGTATGELFF	TGTGCCAGCAGTTTATTTGGAGGGACGGCGACCGGGGAGCTGTTTTTT
.	TRBV30	once	TRBJ1-2	CAWSDAYGYTF	TGTGCCTGGTCGGATGCTTATGGCTACACCTTC
.	TRBV10-2	.	TRBJ1-1	CASRELNTEAFF	TGCGCCAGCAGAGAATTGAACACTGAAGCTTTCTTT
TRBD2	TRBV11-2	.	TRBJ2-4	CASSLGRGEDIQYF	TGTGCCAGCAGCTTAGGGCGGGGGGAGGACATTCAGTACTTC
.	TRBV7-9	.	TRBJ1-2	CAGGLDEDYTF	TGTGCCGGGGGGTTGGATGAAGACTACACCTTC
.	TRBV7-2	.	TRBJ1-4	CASSPAGGQGEKLFF	TGTGCCAGCAGCCCCGCCGGGGGGCAGGGTGAAAAACTGTTTTTT
.	TRBV7-2	.	TRBJ2-1	CASSPHVGNEQFF	TGTGCCAGCAGCCCCCACGTCGGCAATGAGCAGTTCTTC
.	TRBV15	.	TRBJ1-5	CATSEAGQFNQPQHF	TGTGCCACCAGCGAGGCAGGACAGTTCAATCAGCCCCAGCATTTT
TRBD1	TRBV30	.	TRBJ1-6	CAWSPDRSSSYNSPLHF	TGTGCCTGGAGTCCGGACAGGAGCTCTTCCTATAATTCACCCCTCCACTTT
.	TRBV27	few	TRBJ1-5	CASSFFPSGNQPQHF	TGTGCCAGCAGTTTCTTTCCATCTGGCAATCAGCCCCAGCATTTT
TRBD2	TRBV4-3	few	TRBJ2-7	CASSHSAASGGEQYF	TGCGCCAGCAGCCATTCAGCGGCTAGCGGGGGCGAGCAGTACTTC
TRBD1	TRBV4-3	few	TRBJ1-5	CASSPDRAGNQPQHF	TGCGCCAGCAGCCCCGACAGGGCTGGCAATCAGCCCCAGCATTTT
TRBD1	TRBV5-1	.	TRBJ2-1	CASSPRDRAYNEQFF	TGCGCCAGCAGCCCGCGGGACAGGGCCTACAATGAGCAGTTCTTC
TRBD2	TRBV19	.	TRBJ2-1	CASSISGGTINEQFF	TGTGCCAGTAGTATTTCGGGGGGGACCATCAATGAGCAGTTCTTC
TRBD1	TRBV4-3	few	TRBJ2-2	CASSQELTGGLATGELFF	TGCGCCAGCAGCCAAGAACTCACAGGGGGGCTGGCCACCGGGGAGCTGTTTTTT